What follows describes a single TCR beta chain. Its antigen is undetermined. Then a second PCR, running about 7 to 11 cycles, was carried out with a sample-barcoded 5' primer and a J-beta primer mix. MiXCR was run by TCRdb on the 5' RACE reads, yielding one entry per CDR3 protein. The sample has some 1,800,000 distinct CDR3 sequences, 30% to 40% seen once. The J segment lost 1 base and the V segment lost 2 bases, leaving 4 bases of the junction unmatched. CDR1 is LGHNA and CDR2 is YSLEER in the germline V gene. The CDR3 has 15 residues. This sample was taken from a study of blood T cells in healthy people across ages. Broader study findings: Diversity of TCR beta correlated strongly with naive T cell percentage. The study found more naive CD4+ cells and higher diversity in long-lived than aged donors.

Per individual sample, total RNA of at least 6 micrograms was extracted. This sequence was found in a human donor in good health. The chain is built from TRBV4-3 and TRBJ2-5, with 7 bases lining up with TRBD2. The sample was blood. The CDR3 coding sequence is TGCGCCAGCAGCCAACAACGGGGGGTCCAAGAGACCCAGTACTTC. Translating gives CASSQQRGVQETQYF.